The T cell receptor beta chain described here comes from a study of blood T cell repertoires in COVID-19. Only in-frame clones appear in the TCRdb table, and some are missing; sequencing was by immunoSEQ multiplex PCR. Of some 55,000 clones in the sample, roughly four fifths were seen once. The CDR3 extends over 15 amino acids. The V end lost 0 bases, the J end lost 0 bases, and 6 bases lay between the germline ends. Germline V lookup: CDR1 SGHRS, CDR2 YFSETQ. Sequenced input: peripheral blood. This TCR came from a woman between 55 and 75 years old with acute or convalescent COVID-19. The rearrangement uses TRBV5-1 and TRBJ2-2; D remains unclear. The CDR3 region has the DNA TGCGCCAGCAGCTTGGGTACAGCGAACACCGGGGAGCTGTTTTTT. Its translation: CASSLGTANTGELFF.